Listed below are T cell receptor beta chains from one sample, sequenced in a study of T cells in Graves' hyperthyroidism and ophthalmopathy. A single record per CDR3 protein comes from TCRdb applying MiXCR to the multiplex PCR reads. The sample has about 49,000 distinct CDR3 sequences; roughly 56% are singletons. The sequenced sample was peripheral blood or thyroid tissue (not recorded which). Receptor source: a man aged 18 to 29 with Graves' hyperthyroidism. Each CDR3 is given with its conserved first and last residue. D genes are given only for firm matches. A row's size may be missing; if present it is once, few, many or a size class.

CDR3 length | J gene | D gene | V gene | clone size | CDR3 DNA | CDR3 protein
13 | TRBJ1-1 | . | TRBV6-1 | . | TGTGCCAGCAGGGTTGGCATGAACACTGAAGCTTTCTTT | CASRVGMNTEAFF
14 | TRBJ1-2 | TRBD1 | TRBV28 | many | TGTGCCAGCAGTTCGACAGGGCAGGGCTATGGCTACACCTTC | CASSSTGQGYGYTF
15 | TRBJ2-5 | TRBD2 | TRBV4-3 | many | TGCGCCAGCAGCCTAGGAATAGCGGGACAAGAGACCCAGTACTTC | CASSLGIAGQETQYF
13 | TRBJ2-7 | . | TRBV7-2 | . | TGTGCCACCAGCCATAAGGGGGTCCACGAGCAGTACTTC | CATSHKGVHEQYF
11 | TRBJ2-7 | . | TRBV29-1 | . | TGCAGCCCAGCCCCGTGGTACGAGCAGTACTTC | CSPAPWYEQYF
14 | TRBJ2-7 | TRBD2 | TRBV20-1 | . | TGCAGTGCTACCCCGGGACTAGGCACCTACGAGCAGTACTTC | CSATPGLGTYEQYF
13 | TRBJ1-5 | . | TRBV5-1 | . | TGCGCCAGCAGCTTCCGTTCCAATCAGCCCCAGCATTTT | CASSFRSNQPQHF
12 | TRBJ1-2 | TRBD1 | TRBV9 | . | TGTGCCAGCAGCGGACGGGACAGCTCCTACACCTTC | CASSGRDSSYTF
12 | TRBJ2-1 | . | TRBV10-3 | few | TGTGCCATCAGTGAGTGGGCTGGTGAGCAGTTCTTC | CAISEWAGEQFF
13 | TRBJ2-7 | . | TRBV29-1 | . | TGCAGCGTTGAAGGCCCTACAGGGATGGAGCAGTACTTC | CSVEGPTGMEQYF
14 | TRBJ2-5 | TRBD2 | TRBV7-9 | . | TGTGCCAGCAGCTTAACGGGACTAGTCGGGACCCAGTACTTC | CASSLTGLVGTQYF